A single sample gave rise to the 32 T cell receptor beta chains below, sequenced in a study of Tregs in tolerant kidney transplant recipients. Assay: immunoSEQ multiplex PCR; the TCRdb copy retains only in-frame clones and omits some. Here the sample spans tens of thousands of clones, 84% being singletons. The sample taken for sequencing was CD4+ T cells from blood. The receptors were gathered from a human donor in good health.

V gene TRBV10-3 combines with J gene TRBJ2-7; possibly TRBD2 for D (6 bases). Looked up from germline, CDR1 is ENHRY and CDR2 is SYGVKD. The CDR3 is 14 residues long. With 10 bases removed from V and 6 bases from J, the gap between germline ends came to 22 bases. CDR3 sequence (DNA): TGTGCCACCTCCGGGACCTCGGGAGCTGGCGAGCAGTACTTC. Translated: CATSGTSGAGEQYF.

The rearrangement joins TRBV5-1 to TRBJ2-3; 7 bases map to TRBD2. The CDR3 sequence is 15 residues long. Losses at the gene ends were 4 bases for V and 2 bases for J; bases not matched to a gene: 7. The germline V gene has CDR1 SGHRS and CDR2 YFSETQ. The CDR3 DNA follows: TGCGCCAGCAGCATAGCGGGCGAAGTCACAGATACGCAGTATTTT. It yields the protein CASSIAGEVTDTQYF.

The chain joins TRBV11-2 to TRBJ1-3, with D unresolved. The V gene's germline CDR1 is SGHAT and CDR2 FQNNGV. V lost 5 bases and J lost 2, with 4 bases in between. The CDR3 is made up of 12 amino acids. The CDR3 coding sequence is TGTGCCAGCAGCAAAACTGGAAACACCATATATTTT. Translating it yields CASSKTGNTIYF.

The chain links TRBV7-3 to TRBJ2-3; no clear D. Germline V gene sequence: CDR1 SGHTA, CDR2 FQGTGA. Trimming took 0 bases from V and 2 from J, leaving 6 bases between them. The CDR3 has 14 residues. The CDR3 is CASSLTASTDTQYF. The DNA for the CDR3 is TGTGCCAGCAGCTTAACCGCCTCCACAGATACGCAGTATTTT.

CDR3 amino acids: CASSYASPGTQYF. In DNA, the CDR3 is TGTGCCAGCAGTTATGCTAGTCCAGGTACGCAGTATTTT. The rearrangement joins TRBV6-5 to TRBJ2-3; D is undetermined. There are 13 residues in the CDR3. Between the trimmed V and J ends, which lost 3 bases and 8 bases, there was a span of 12 bases. Germline lookup yields CDR1 MNHEY and CDR2 SVGAGI.

The chain employs TRBV4-1 and TRBJ2-1; 7 bases fit TRBD1. V was pared by 5 bases and J by 2 bases, with 6 bases of the junction left unmatched. This CDR3 is 15 amino acids long. In germline, CDR1 is MGHRA, CDR2 YSYEKL. The CDR3 loop is CASSARQGPYNEQFF. As DNA, the CDR3 is TGCGCCAGCAGCGCCCGACAGGGCCCCTACAATGAGCAGTTCTTC.

This chain links TRBV19 with TRBJ1-2; perhaps TRBD1 as D (6 bases). Trimming took off 7 bases at V and 4 bases at J, with 10 bases between the two ends. This CDR3 comprises 12 residues. Germline V lookup: CDR1 LNHDA, CDR2 SQIVND (reference sequence). DNA for the CDR3: TGTGCCAGTAAGGACAGACTCTATGGCTACACCTTC. Its protein product is CASKDRLYGYTF.

The rearrangement uses TRBV6-1 and TRBJ1-4; D is unclear. The CDR3 contains 14 residues. Trimming pared 7 bases from V and 8 bases from J, leaving 17 bases between. Per germline, CDR1 MNHNS and CDR2 SASEGT. The CDR3 DNA reads as TGTGCCAGCACCCGTGATTGGGTCGAGGAAAAACTGTTTTTT. Translation: CASTRDWVEEKLFF.

The V and J genes are TRBV9 and TRBJ2-5; a possible D gene is TRBD2 (5 bases). Trimming stripped 0 bases from V and 1 base from J, with 13 bases between. Per the germline V gene, CDR1 is SGDLS and CDR2 is YYNGEE. This CDR3 spans 16 amino acids. Here the CDR3 reads CASSVAFGMSQETQYF. CDR3 coding DNA: TGTGCCAGCAGCGTAGCATTCGGGATGAGCCAAGAGACCCAGTACTTC.

The gene calls are TRBV6-1 and TRBJ2-3, with 8 nucleotides matching TRBD2. This CDR3 has 15 residues. The V segment lost 6 bases and the J segment 4 bases; nucleotides outside the gene matches: 9. Germline V gene sequence: CDR1 MNHNS, CDR2 SASEGT. This CDR3 reads CASSSRTSIADTQYF. The CDR3 DNA reads TGTGCCAGCAGCTCCCGGACTAGCATCGCAGATACGCAGTATTTT.

This clone has a single count. The chain combines TRBV6-5 with TRBJ1-1; 8 bases are shared with TRBD1. Trimming cost V 6 bases and J 5 bases; bases outside gene matches: 11. CDR1 and CDR2 (germline): MNHEY, SVGAGI. The CDR3 is made up of 15 amino acids. The CDR3 DNA follows: TGTGCCAGCAGCCTCGTCAGGGGGCTAAGGACTGAAGCTTTCTTT. Translation gives CASSLVRGLRTEAFF.

The chain carries TRBV19 and TRBJ1-2; D remains unclear. Germline V gives CDR1 LNHDA, CDR2 SQIVND (reference sequence). V was cut by 8 bases and J by 4 bases, with 14 bases left in between. The CDR3 runs 13 residues. This CDR3 is CASAPTVLYGYTF. In DNA, the CDR3 is TGTGCCAGTGCCCCCACGGTGCTCTATGGCTACACCTTC. The full variable domain, rest sourced from reference TRBV19 and TRBJ1-2, is DGGITQSPKYLFRKEGQNVTLSCEQNLNHDAMYWYRQDPGQGLRLIYYSQIVNDFQKGDIAEGYSVSREKKESFPLTVTSAQKNPTAFYLCASAPTVLYGYTFGSGTRLTVV.

In this sample, this clone turned up once. The gene calls are TRBV5-1 and TRBJ2-3, with a possible D match to TRBD1 (6 bases). The germline V gene encodes CDR1 SGHRS and CDR2 YFSETQ. The CDR3 sequence is 14 residues long. Trimming stripped 5 bases from V and 4 bases from J, with 14 bases between. The CDR3 coding sequence is TGCGCCAGCAGGGACAGCAAGGGGGCAGATACGCAGTATTTT. Protein sequence: CASRDSKGADTQYF.

This rearrangement joins TRBV29-1 to TRBJ2-3; D gene uncertain. Trimming took off 4 bases at V and 4 bases at J, with 6 bases between the two ends. From germline, CDR1 is SQVTM and CDR2 ANQGSEA. The CDR3 runs to 11 residues. The CDR3 nucleotides read TGCAGCGTTGGGAGTTCAGATACGCAGTATTTT. Protein product: CSVGSSDTQYF.

The chain joins TRBV19 to TRBJ2-7, with D possibly being TRBD1 or TRBD2 (5 bases each). The CDR3 totals 15 residues. Trimming removed 1 base from V and 4 bases from J, with 14 bases in between. Germline CDR1 LNHDA, CDR2 SQIVND (reference sequence). Here the CDR3 DNA reads TGTGCCAGTAGTATAGTAGGGGACGGTGGATACGAGCAGTACTTC. It yields the protein CASSIVGDGGYEQYF.

The chain has TRBV9 and TRBJ1-3; D unresolved. V gave up 4 bases and J gave up 2 bases, with 16 bases separating them. This CDR3 has 16 residues. CDR1 SGDLS and CDR2 YYNGEE come from the germline V gene. In nucleotides, the CDR3 is TGTGCCAGCAGCCCCAGGCGGAGCTGGGCTGGAAACACCATATATTTT. Translated, it gives CASSPRRSWAGNTIYF.

The rearrangement joins TRBV10-3 to TRBJ2-7; the D call may be TRBD1 or TRBD2 (5 bases each). The CDR3 sequence is 15 residues long. CDR1 is ENHRY and CDR2 is SYGVKD in the germline V gene. V lost 4 bases and J 0 bases, leaving 13 bases between the germline ends. The CDR3, as DNA: TGTGCCATCAGTGCGCGACGGGACCTCTCCTACGAGCAGTACTTC. It translates to CAISARRDLSYEQYF.

The chain couples TRBV10-2 to TRBJ2-7; D not resolved. Germline lookup yields CDR1 WSHSY and CDR2 SAAADI. This CDR3 spans 11 amino acids. The V and J ends lost 5 bases and 6 bases respectively, with 8 bases between them. The CDR3 protein is CASSSGGEQYF. The DNA of the CDR3 is TGCGCCAGCAGTTCGGGTGGCGAGCAGTACTTC.

V is TRBV5-1 and J is TRBJ2-7, with TRBD2 matching over 7 bases. The CDR3 covers 14 residues. Germline V CDR1 and CDR2: SGHRS, YFSETQ. V lost 5 bases to trimming and J lost 5 bases; unmatched junction nucleotides: 10. The CDR3 sequence is CASSFRSGVDEQYF. The CDR3 region has the DNA TGCGCCAGCAGTTTCAGAAGCGGGGTGGACGAGCAGTACTTC. Complete variable domain (other parts from reference TRBV5-1 and TRBJ2-7): KAGVTQTPRYLIKTRGQQVTLSCSPISGHRSVSWYQQTPGQGLQFLFEYFSETQRNKGNFPGRFSGRQFSNSRSEMNVSTLELGDSALYLCASSFRSGVDEQYFGPGTRLTVT.

The CDR3 sequence: CASSLAGPATQYF. CDR3 nucleotide sequence: TGTGCCAGCAGCTTAGCAGGTCCGGCGACCCAGTACTTC. The chain carries TRBV11-1 and TRBJ2-5; D unclear. CDR1 and CDR2 from the germline V gene are SGHAT and FQDESV (reference sequence). V was shortened by 0 bases and J by 7 bases, with 9 bases between the two germline ends. The CDR3 is made up of 13 amino acids.

This CDR3 reads CSAKGVGNSPLHF. CDR3 DNA sequence: TGCAGCGCCAAGGGGGTGGGGAATTCACCCCTCCACTTT. The rearrangement uses TRBV29-1 and TRBJ1-6, with a tentative D call TRBD1 (6 bases). CDR1 SQVTM and CDR2 ANQGSEA come from the germline V gene. The CDR3 covers 13 residues. Trimming left V 7 bases short and J 7 bases short, with 14 bases between.

V is TRBV4-1 and J is TRBJ2-2; possibly TRBD1 for D (6 bases). CDR3 length equals 17 residues. Trimming pared 0 bases from V and 4 bases from J, leaving 15 bases between. Germline loops: CDR1 MGHRA, CDR2 YSYEKL. CDR3 protein: CASSQDQGSYSTGELFF. Written as DNA, the CDR3 is TGCGCCAGCAGCCAAGATCAGGGGAGCTACAGCACCGGGGAGCTGTTTTTT.

The V call is TRBV7-9, the J call TRBJ1-1; possibly TRBD1 for D (6 bases). This CDR3 has 14 residues. With 5 bases removed from V and 7 bases from J, the gap between germline ends came to 17 bases. The V gene's germline CDR1 is SEHNR and CDR2 FQNEAQ (reference sequence). In DNA form, the CDR3 reads TGTGCCAGCAGCGCTTTGACGGGGGCCTTTGAAGCTTTCTTT. Protein product: CASSALTGAFEAFF.

The chain carries TRBV2 and TRBJ2-1; 7 bases align to TRBD2. The CDR3 is 14 amino acids. Germline V lookup: CDR1 SNHLY, CDR2 FYNNEI. V was pared by 8 bases and J by 5 bases, with 9 bases of the junction left unmatched. This CDR3 reads CASRRASGNNEQFF. The CDR3 DNA reads as TGTGCCAGCCGTCGCGCTAGCGGTAACAATGAGCAGTTCTTC.

This clone was detected a few times. This chain uses TRBV7-3 with TRBJ2-1, with D unclear. There are 17 residues in the CDR3. Trimming cost V 0 bases and J 0 bases, with 12 bases left between them. CDR1 and CDR2 from the germline V gene are SGHTA and FQGTGA. This CDR3 is CASSLTGSESSYNEQFF. In nucleotides, the CDR3 is TGTGCCAGCAGCTTAACTGGAAGCGAGAGCTCCTACAATGAGCAGTTCTTC.

The rearrangement joins TRBV7-6 to TRBJ1-1; D remains unclear. CDR3 size: 13 residues. V was pared by 5 bases and J by 0 bases, with 7 bases between. The germline gives CDR1 SGHVS, CDR2 FNYEAQ. The CDR3: CASSREVNTEAFF. In nucleotides, the CDR3 is TGTGCCAGCAGCCGAGAGGTGAACACTGAAGCTTTCTTT.

The chain links TRBV6-1 to TRBJ2-7; TRBD1 might be the D (7 bases). Trimming cost V 5 bases and J 2 bases, with 13 bases left between them. CDR3 length equals 14 residues. From germline, CDR1 is MNHNS and CDR2 SASEGT. The chain's CDR3 is CASSRAGGTYEQYF. In DNA, the CDR3 is TGTGCCAGCAGTCGGGCAGGGGGGACCTACGAGCAGTACTTC.

In its sample, this clone was seen once. This chain links TRBV29-1 with TRBJ1-2; D is ambiguous. CDR3 length: 14 residues. V lost 4 bases, J lost 6 bases, and 18 bases lay in between. Germline CDR1 and CDR2: SQVTM and ANQGSEA. CDR3 sequence reads: CSVGRSAATDGYTF. The CDR3 DNA reads TGCAGCGTTGGCCGCTCGGCGGCGACGGATGGCTACACCTTC.

V usage is TRBV30 and J usage is TRBJ2-7, with D hard to call. CDR1 and CDR2 from the germline V gene are GTSNPN and SVGIG (reference sequence). V lost 2 bases to trimming and J lost 4 bases, with 6 bases between them. The CDR3 consists of 11 residues. The CDR3 sequence: CAWSKKYEQYF. The DNA for the CDR3 is TGTGCCTGGAGTAAAAAATACGAGCAGTACTTC.

This clone is classed as medium-sized (0.01 to 0.1%). This chain links TRBV4-1 with TRBJ2-7, with 7 bases identical to TRBD1. The length of the CDR3 is 16 residues. The V segment lost 0 bases and the J segment 5 bases; nucleotides outside the gene matches: 10. Germline CDR1 is MGHRA and CDR2 is YSYEKL. In nucleotides, the CDR3 is TGCGCCAGCAGCCAAGACGCCGGGACAGAGACTAACGAGCAGTACTTC. Its protein product is CASSQDAGTETNEQYF.

The CDR3 nucleotides are TGCGCCAGCAGCCCCATGCTACAGGGGGGGTATCAGCCCCAGCATTTT. Protein sequence: CASSPMLQGGYQPQHF. The chain is built from TRBV5-1 and TRBJ1-5; 8 nucleotides agree with TRBD1. The length of the CDR3 is 16 residues. V shed 4 bases, J shed 5 bases, and the junction held 11 bases outside the gene matches. Germline-derived CDR1 and CDR2 are SGHRS and YFSETQ.

V is TRBV23-1 and J is TRBJ2-1, with 13 bases fitting TRBD2. TRBV23-1 is an ORF, with its function uncertain. The CDR3 sequence is 19 residues long. V shed 1 base, J shed 9 bases, and the junction held 15 bases outside the gene matches. The CDR3 bases are TGCGCCAGCAGTCAATTAACTAGCGGGAGGGCCGGTATTTTAGGTGAGCAGTTCTTC. Protein product: CASSQLTSGRAGILGEQFF.